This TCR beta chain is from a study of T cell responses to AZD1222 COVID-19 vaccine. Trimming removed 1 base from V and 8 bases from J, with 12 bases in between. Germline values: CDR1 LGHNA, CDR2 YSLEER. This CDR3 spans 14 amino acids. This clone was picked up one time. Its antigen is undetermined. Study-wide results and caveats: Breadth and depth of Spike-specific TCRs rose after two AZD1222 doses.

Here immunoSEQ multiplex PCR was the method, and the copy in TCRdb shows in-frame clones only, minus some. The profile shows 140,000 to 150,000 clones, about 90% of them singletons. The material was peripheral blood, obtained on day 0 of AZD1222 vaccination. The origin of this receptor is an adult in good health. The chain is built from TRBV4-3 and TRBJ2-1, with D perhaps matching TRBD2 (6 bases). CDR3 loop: CASSQGGMVDEQFF. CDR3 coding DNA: TGCGCCAGCAGCCAAGGCGGGATGGTCGATGAGCAGTTCTTC.